A selection of T cell receptor beta chains follows, all from one sample in a study of blood T cell repertoires in COVID-19. Only in-frame clones appear in the TCRdb table, and some are missing; sequencing was by immunoSEQ multiplex PCR. The sample has roughly 350,000 clones; about 90% are singletons. Sequenced input: peripheral blood. All receptors derive from a woman aged 18-30 years who had recovered from COVID-19. CDR3s include the opening cysteine and the closing phenylalanine or tryptophan. The order of the fields is D gene, V gene, clone size, J gene, CDR3 DNA, CDR3 protein. The D gene is left open where the match is weak. Clone size is stated in some rows and not others, as once, few, many or a class when expanded.

D: TRBD1
V: TRBV27
size: -
J: TRBJ2-3
DNA: TGTGCCAGCAGTTCAGCGACAGGGACCACAGATACGCAGTATTTT
CDR3: CASSSATGTTDTQYF

D: TRBD2
V: TRBV4-3
size: -
J: TRBJ2-2
DNA: TGCGCCAGCAGCCAAGACGTACTAGCGGAGCCGGGCACCGGGGAGCTGTTTTTT
CDR3: CASSQDVLAEPGTGELFF

D: TRBD1
V: TRBV15
size: -
J: TRBJ1-2
DNA: TGTGCCACCAGCAGAGCAGGGGGGAGAGGCTACACCTTC
CDR3: CATSRAGGRGYTF

D: TRBD1
V: TRBV5-1
size: -
J: TRBJ1-2
DNA: TGCGCCAGCAGCCCCGGGACAGGATGGGGCTACACCTTC
CDR3: CASSPGTGWGYTF

D: -
V: TRBV5-1
size: -
J: TRBJ1-3
DNA: TGCGCCAGTTCGTCCTATACAGAGAGCTCTGGAAACACCATATATTTT
CDR3: CASSSYTESSGNTIYF

D: -
V: TRBV18
size: -
J: TRBJ2-3
DNA: TGTGCCAGCTCACCATCCCGGCGCGGGGCGCCGGGAACAGATACGCAGTATTTT
CDR3: CASSPSRRGAPGTDTQYF

D: -
V: TRBV7-9
size: once
J: TRBJ1-6
DNA: TGTGCCAGCAGCTTGGGGCAGCAGAATTCACCCCTCCACTTT
CDR3: CASSLGQQNSPLHF

D: TRBD1
V: TRBV5-1
size: -
J: TRBJ2-6
DNA: TGCGCCAGCAGCCACGGACAGGGCTCTGGGGCCAACGTCCTGACTTTC
CDR3: CASSHGQGSGANVLTF

D: TRBD1
V: TRBV28
size: -
J: TRBJ2-1
DNA: TGTGCCAGCAGCCGTACCGGGACAGGGAACTACAATGAGCAGTTCTTC
CDR3: CASSRTGTGNYNEQFF

D: -
V: TRBV7-2
size: -
J: TRBJ2-3
DNA: TGTGCCAGCAGCCCCGACTCTACGCGGAGCACAGATACGCAGTATTTT
CDR3: CASSPDSTRSTDTQYF

D: -
V: TRBV7-9
size: -
J: TRBJ2-1
DNA: TGTGCCAGCAGCTCCAGTTGGGAGGAGCAGTTCTTC
CDR3: CASSSSWEEQFF

D: -
V: TRBV3-1/TRBV3-2
size: -
J: TRBJ2-1
DNA: TGTGCCAGCAGCCAAGATTGGGTAAGGCCAGGGGATTGGGCCAATGAGCAGTTCTTC
CDR3: CASSQDWVRPGDWANEQFF

D: TRBD1
V: TRBV7-9
size: -
J: TRBJ1-1
DNA: TGTGCCAGCAGCTTAAAGGGGATAGCGACAGGGGGCCAGAACACTGAAGCTTTCTTT
CDR3: CASSLKGIATGGQNTEAFF

D: TRBD1
V: TRBV9
size: -
J: TRBJ1-2
DNA: TGTGCCAGTCCGGGACAGGGGGCGTGGGGCTACACCTTC
CDR3: CASPGQGAWGYTF

D: TRBD1
V: TRBV10-3
size: few
J: TRBJ1-5
DNA: TGTGCCATCAGCGAAGAAGGGGGCGTATTTCAGCCCCAGCATTTT
CDR3: CAISEEGGVFQPQHF

D: TRBD1
V: TRBV11-2
size: -
J: TRBJ1-2
DNA: TGTGCCAGCAGCTCCGCCGGGACAGGGGATCGTAGTGGCTACACCTTC
CDR3: CASSSAGTGDRSGYTF

D: -
V: TRBV9
size: -
J: TRBJ2-1
DNA: TGTGCCAGCAGCGTAGGTTCAGGGTTATACAATGAGCAGTTCTTC
CDR3: CASSVGSGLYNEQFF

D: -
V: TRBV19
size: once
J: TRBJ1-1
DNA: TGTGCCAGTAGTATTAGGTTTTCAGGGGACACTGAAGCTTTCTTT
CDR3: CASSIRFSGDTEAFF

D: -
V: TRBV19
size: -
J: TRBJ1-4
DNA: TGTGCCAGTAAGGTGCCGAGGACTAATGAAAAACTGTTTTTT
CDR3: CASKVPRTNEKLFF

D: TRBD2
V: TRBV6-5
size: -
J: TRBJ2-3
DNA: TGTGCCAGCAGTTACTCTAGCGGGAGAGTTACAGATACGCAGTATTTT
CDR3: CASSYSSGRVTDTQYF

D: TRBD1
V: TRBV15
size: once
J: TRBJ1-4
DNA: TGTGCCACCAGCAGAGAAGGGACAGTCGAAAAACTGTTTTTT
CDR3: CATSREGTVEKLFF

D: -
V: TRBV27
size: -
J: TRBJ2-1
DNA: TGTGCCAGCAGTTCTGGGGGCGAGCAGTTCTTC
CDR3: CASSSGGEQFF

D: TRBD2
V: TRBV4-1
size: -
J: TRBJ2-1
DNA: TGCGCCAGCAGCCATTTTGTTAGACTAGCGGGAGTCCCATCCCATGAGCAGTTCTTC
CDR3: CASSHFVRLAGVPSHEQFF

D: -
V: TRBV6-1
size: -
J: TRBJ2-2
DNA: TGTGCCAGCAGTGAACTGCCGGGGGGCGGTGTTAAGAACACCGGGGAGCTGTTTTTT
CDR3: CASSELPGGGVKNTGELFF

D: TRBD1
V: TRBV28
size: -
J: TRBJ1-2
DNA: TGTGCCAGCAGTTTAGGTCTGAGGGGGCGGCATGGCTACACCTTC
CDR3: CASSLGLRGRHGYTF

D: TRBD1
V: TRBV19
size: once
J: TRBJ1-5
DNA: TGTGCCAGTATTAGGACAGGGGGCGGTCAGCCCCAGCATTTT
CDR3: CASIRTGGGQPQHF

D: TRBD1
V: TRBV7-2
size: -
J: TRBJ2-5
DNA: TGTGCCAGCAGCTTAGACAGGGGGCAAGAGACCCAGTACTTC
CDR3: CASSLDRGQETQYF

D: TRBD1
V: TRBV2
size: once
J: TRBJ1-2
DNA: TGTGCCGGATCCCGCAATGGACAGGGTATCGGCTACACCTTC
CDR3: CAGSRNGQGIGYTF

D: -
V: TRBV6-5
size: -
J: TRBJ2-5
DNA: TGTGCCAGCAATAGCGGCTCCCTGGGCCAAGAGACCCAGTACTTC
CDR3: CASNSGSLGQETQYF

D: TRBD1
V: TRBV11-3
size: once
J: TRBJ2-1
DNA: TGTGCCAGCAGCCAGGGACAGGGGTCCTACAATGAGCAGTTCTTC
CDR3: CASSQGQGSYNEQFF

D: -
V: TRBV24-1
size: -
J: TRBJ2-1
DNA: TGTGCCACCAGTTTTGGCAGGGAAAGCGGGAATGAGCAGTTCTTC
CDR3: CATSFGRESGNEQFF

D: TRBD2
V: TRBV5-1
size: -
J: TRBJ2-2
DNA: TGCGCCAGCAGGGGACTAGCGGGAGTAACCGGGGAGCTGTTTTTT
CDR3: CASRGLAGVTGELFF

D: -
V: TRBV5-1
size: -
J: TRBJ1-4
DNA: TGCGCCAGCAGCTTGATCAACGGGTACGAAAAACTGTTTTTT
CDR3: CASSLINGYEKLFF

D: TRBD1
V: TRBV18
size: -
J: TRBJ1-1
DNA: TGTGCCAGCACTGGACAGGCGAACACTGAAGCTTTCTTT
CDR3: CASTGQANTEAFF

D: TRBD2
V: TRBV10-3
size: -
J: TRBJ2-5
DNA: TGTGCCATCAGTGACCCTCTAGCGGGTAGGCAAGAGACCCAGTACTTC
CDR3: CAISDPLAGRQETQYF

D: -
V: TRBV19
size: -
J: TRBJ1-1
DNA: TGTGCCAGTAGTGCCCTCGGACATAAGAACACTGAAGCTTTCTTT
CDR3: CASSALGHKNTEAFF

D: TRBD1
V: TRBV9
size: -
J: TRBJ2-5
DNA: TGTGCCAGCAGCGTAGGGGACAGGGGGCAAGAGACCCAGTACTTC
CDR3: CASSVGDRGQETQYF

D: -
V: TRBV4-3
size: -
J: TRBJ1-2
DNA: TGCGCCAGCAGCCAAAGCTTAGGGGTCAACTATGGCTACACCTTC
CDR3: CASSQSLGVNYGYTF

D: -
V: TRBV3-1/TRBV3-2
size: once
J: TRBJ1-2
DNA: TGTGCCAGCAGCCAAACAAGGGCCCGAGGGTCTAACTATGGCTACACCTTC
CDR3: CASSQTRARGSNYGYTF

D: TRBD1
V: TRBV6-5
size: -
J: TRBJ1-3
DNA: TGTGCCAGCAGTTTGACAGGGGCTGGAGGAAACACCATATATTTT
CDR3: CASSLTGAGGNTIYF

D: -
V: TRBV7-2
size: -
J: TRBJ2-2
DNA: TGTGCCAGCAGCTTACAGGGGCAAACCGTAGCCGGGGAGCTGTTTTTT
CDR3: CASSLQGQTVAGELFF

D: TRBD1
V: TRBV29-1
size: -
J: TRBJ1-1
DNA: TGCAGCGTTGACTTGACAGGGGCGAACACTGAAGCTTTCTTT
CDR3: CSVDLTGANTEAFF

D: -
V: TRBV11-2
size: -
J: TRBJ1-2
DNA: TGTGCCAGCAGCTACGGGATCGGGGGATACGATAACTATGGCTACACCTTC
CDR3: CASSYGIGGYDNYGYTF

D: -
V: TRBV6-5
size: -
J: TRBJ1-3
DNA: TGTGCCAGCGGAATGACAGGAAACACCATATATTTT
CDR3: CASGMTGNTIYF

D: -
V: TRBV7-9
size: -
J: TRBJ2-5
DNA: TGTGCCAGCAGCTCCCCCCGTCCTAGACAGGAAACCCAAGAGACCCAGTACTTC
CDR3: CASSSPRPRQETQETQYF

D: TRBD2
V: TRBV7-8
size: -
J: TRBJ2-1
DNA: TGTGCCAGCAGCCGTACTACTAGCGGCTCCTACAATGAGCAGTTCTTC
CDR3: CASSRTTSGSYNEQFF